These T cell receptor beta chains were read from a single sample in a study of metastatic and nonmetastatic thyroid tumors. From the PCR reads, TCRdb re-called clones with MiXCR. Among roughly 30,000 clones, approximately 22% were seen once, and the ten largest hold 39%. Sequencing was carried out using blood. The receptors shown here come from a female donor with papillary thyroid cancer or a benign thyroid nodule (not recorded which). Some clones in this sample may be carry-over from other donors' samples. The CDR3 runs from the conserved cysteine through the conserved F or W. D genes are given only for firm matches. Clone size is given for some rows only: seen once, a few or many times, or a class if the clone is expanded.

j_call,cdr3_length,d_call,clone_size,v_call,cdr3_aa,cdr3_nt
TRBJ2-2,15,TRBD1,many,TRBV5-1,CASSAQGGNTGELFF,TGCGCCAGCAGCGCACAGGGGGGGAACACCGGGGAGCTGTTTTTT
TRBJ2-3,15,NA,few,TRBV19,CASSLDSRATDTQYF,TGTGCCAGTAGTCTGGACAGTAGGGCGACAGATACGCAGTATTTT
TRBJ1-6,12,NA,NA,TRBV5-1,CASSLQGSPLHF,TGCGCCAGCAGCTTGCAGGGATCACCCCTCCACTTT
TRBJ1-1,11,NA,many,TRBV19,CASSRRTEAFF,TGTGCCAGTAGTCGTAGGACTGAAGCTTTCTTT
TRBJ1-4,13,NA,many,TRBV15,CATSTGQGEKLFF,TGTGCCACCAGCACCGGCCAGGGGGAAAAACTGTTTTTT
TRBJ1-6,18,NA,many,TRBV7-2,CASSLQFAGASYNSPLHF,TGTGCCAGCAGCTTACAATTTGCGGGGGCCTCCTATAATTCACCCCTCCACTTT
TRBJ1-2,14,NA,many,TRBV20-1,CSARDAGAETGYTF,TGCAGTGCTAGAGATGCTGGGGCAGAAACTGGCTACACCTTC
TRBJ2-2,14,TRBD1,medium-sized,TRBV27,CASSLYQGAGELFF,TGTGCCAGCAGTTTGTACCAGGGGGCCGGGGAGCTGTTTTTT
TRBJ2-2,12,NA,medium-sized,TRBV27,CASSLNTGELFF,TGTGCCAGCAGTCTGAACACCGGGGAGCTGTTTTTT
TRBJ2-3,18,TRBD1,many,TRBV5-1,CASSLWTGPRKETDTQYF,TGCGCCAGCAGCTTGTGGACAGGACCCAGGAAGGAAACAGATACGCAGTATTTT
TRBJ2-5,11,NA,NA,TRBV18,CAISPEGIQYF,TGCGCCATCTCACCGGAAGGGATCCAGTACTTC
TRBJ2-4,12,NA,many,TRBV20-1,CSARAGQNIQYF,TGCAGTGCCCGGGCGGGACAAAACATTCAGTACTTC
TRBJ1-2,15,NA,few,TRBV6-1,CASRTGTLANYGYTF,TGTGCCAGCAGGACCGGTACACTCGCTAACTATGGCTACACCTTC
TRBJ2-1,15,NA,few,TRBV7-8,CASSAQPGVYNEQFF,TGTGCCAGCAGCGCGCAACCGGGGGTCTACAATGAGCAGTTCTTC
TRBJ2-3,12,NA,many,TRBV20-1,CRPADLTDTQYF,TGCAGACCGGCGGACCTCACAGATACGCAGTATTTT
TRBJ2-1,15,NA,many,TRBV7-2,CASSLVSGPYNEQFF,TGTGCCAGCAGCTTAGTATCCGGGCCCTACAATGAGCAGTTCTTC
TRBJ2-7,14,NA,medium-sized,TRBV20-1,CSARGSGQRNEQYF,TGCAGTGCTAGAGGATCAGGACAGAGGAACGAGCAGTACTTC
TRBJ2-7,15,NA,many,TRBV3-1,CASSQDSWTVYEQYF,TGTGCCAGCAGCCAAGACTCATGGACGGTCTACGAGCAGTACTTC
TRBJ1-4,16,NA,many,TRBV7-9,CASSGDDQGGLGKLFF,TGTGCCAGCAGCGGTGACGACCAGGGAGGTCTCGGAAAACTGTTTTTT
TRBJ1-2,16,TRBD1,many,TRBV5-6,CASSLALGTGDTGYTF,TGTGCCAGCAGCTTGGCCTTGGGGACAGGGGATACTGGCTACACCTTC